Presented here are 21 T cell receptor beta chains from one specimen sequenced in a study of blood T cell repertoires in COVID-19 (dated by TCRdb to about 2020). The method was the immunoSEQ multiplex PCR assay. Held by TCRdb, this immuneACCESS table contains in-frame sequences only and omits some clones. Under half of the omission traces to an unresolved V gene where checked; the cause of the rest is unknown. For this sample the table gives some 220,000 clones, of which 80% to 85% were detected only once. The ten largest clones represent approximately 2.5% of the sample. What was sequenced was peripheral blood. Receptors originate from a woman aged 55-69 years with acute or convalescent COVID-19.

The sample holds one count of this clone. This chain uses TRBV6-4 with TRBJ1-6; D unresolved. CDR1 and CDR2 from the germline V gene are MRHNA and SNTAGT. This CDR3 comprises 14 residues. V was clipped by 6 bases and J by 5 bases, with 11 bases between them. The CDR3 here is CASRGLINNSPLHF. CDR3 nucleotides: TGTGCCAGCAGGGGCCTCATAAATAATTCACCCCTCCACTTT.

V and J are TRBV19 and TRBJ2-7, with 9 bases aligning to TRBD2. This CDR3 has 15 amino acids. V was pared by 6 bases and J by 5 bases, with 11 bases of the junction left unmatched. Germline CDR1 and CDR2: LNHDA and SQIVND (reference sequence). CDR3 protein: CASSPIGTSPHEQYF. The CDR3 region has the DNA TGTGCCAGTAGCCCGATCGGGACTAGCCCCCACGAGCAGTACTTC.

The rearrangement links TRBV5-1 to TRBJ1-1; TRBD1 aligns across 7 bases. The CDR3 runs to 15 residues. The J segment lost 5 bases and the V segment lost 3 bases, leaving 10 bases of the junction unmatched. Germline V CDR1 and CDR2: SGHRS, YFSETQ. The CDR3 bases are TGCGCCAGCAGCTCCGGAGGGACAGAGGGTACTGAAGCTTTCTTT. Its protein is CASSSGGTEGTEAFF. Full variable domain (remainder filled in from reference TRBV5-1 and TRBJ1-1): KAGVTQTPRYLIKTRGQQVTLSCSPISGHRSVSWYQQTPGQGLQFLFEYFSETQRNKGNFPGRFSGRQFSNSRSEMNVSTLELGDSALYLCASSSGGTEGTEAFFGQGTRLTVV.

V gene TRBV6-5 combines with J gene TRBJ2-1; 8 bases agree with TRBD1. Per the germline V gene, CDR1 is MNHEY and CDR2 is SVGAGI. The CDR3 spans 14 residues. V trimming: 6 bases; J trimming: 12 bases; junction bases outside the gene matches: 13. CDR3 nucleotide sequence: TGTGCCAGCAGCCTCCGGGACAGGAAGCAAGGGCAGTTCTTC. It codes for CASSLRDRKQGQFF.

CDR3 loop: CASSVRGPRSSYNSPLHF. The CDR3 nucleotides read TGTGCCAGCAGCGTCAGGGGGCCGAGATCGTCCTATAATTCACCCCTCCACTTT. V and J are TRBV7-2 and TRBJ1-6; 8 bases agree with TRBD1. This CDR3 has 18 amino acids. Germline CDR1 is SGHTA and CDR2 is FQGNSA. Losses at the gene ends were 5 bases for V and 1 base for J; bases not matched to a gene: 10.

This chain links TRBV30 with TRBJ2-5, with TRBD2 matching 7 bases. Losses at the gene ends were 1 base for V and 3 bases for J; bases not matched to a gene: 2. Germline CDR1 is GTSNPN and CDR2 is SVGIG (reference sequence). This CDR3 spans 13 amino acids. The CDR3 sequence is CAWSGLAKETQYF. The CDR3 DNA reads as TGTGCCTGGAGTGGACTAGCAAAAGAGACCCAGTACTTC.

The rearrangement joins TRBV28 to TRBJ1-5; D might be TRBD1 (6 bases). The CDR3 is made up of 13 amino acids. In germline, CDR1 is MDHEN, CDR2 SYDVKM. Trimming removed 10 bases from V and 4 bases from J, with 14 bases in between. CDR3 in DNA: TGTGCCACCCGACAGGTATTAAATCAGCCCCAGCATTTT. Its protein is CATRQVLNQPQHF.

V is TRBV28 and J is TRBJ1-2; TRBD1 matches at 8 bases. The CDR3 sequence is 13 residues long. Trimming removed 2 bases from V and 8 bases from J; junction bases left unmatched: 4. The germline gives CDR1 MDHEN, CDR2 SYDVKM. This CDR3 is CASSLGQGLGYTF. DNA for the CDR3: TGTGCCAGCAGTTTAGGACAGGGTTTGGGCTACACCTTC.

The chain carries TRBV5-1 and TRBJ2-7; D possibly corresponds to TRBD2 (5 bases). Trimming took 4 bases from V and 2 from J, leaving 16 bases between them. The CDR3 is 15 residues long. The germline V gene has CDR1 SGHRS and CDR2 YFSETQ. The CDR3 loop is CASSADGGIPYEQYF. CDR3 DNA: TGCGCCAGCAGCGCGGACGGAGGAATTCCCTACGAGCAGTACTTC.

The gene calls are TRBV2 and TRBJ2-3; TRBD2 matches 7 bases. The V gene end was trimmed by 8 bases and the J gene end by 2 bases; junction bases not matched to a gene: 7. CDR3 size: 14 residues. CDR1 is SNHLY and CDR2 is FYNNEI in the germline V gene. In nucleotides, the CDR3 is TGTGCCAGCGGCCAGCGGGGTACCACAGATACGCAGTATTTT. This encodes CASGQRGTTDTQYF.

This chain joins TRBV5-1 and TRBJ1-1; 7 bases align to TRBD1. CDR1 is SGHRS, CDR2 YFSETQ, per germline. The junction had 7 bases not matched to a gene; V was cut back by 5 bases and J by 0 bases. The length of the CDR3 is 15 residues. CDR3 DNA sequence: TGCGCCAGCAGTCTTATGGGACAGATGAACACTGAAGCTTTCTTT. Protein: CASSLMGQMNTEAFF.

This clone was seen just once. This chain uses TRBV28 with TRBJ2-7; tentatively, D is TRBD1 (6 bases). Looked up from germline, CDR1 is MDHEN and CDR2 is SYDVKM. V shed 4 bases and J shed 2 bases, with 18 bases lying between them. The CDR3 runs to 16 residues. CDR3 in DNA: TGTGCCAGCAGTTCAACAACTCGGGGACAACCCTACGAGCAGTACTTC. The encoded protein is CASSSTTRGQPYEQYF.

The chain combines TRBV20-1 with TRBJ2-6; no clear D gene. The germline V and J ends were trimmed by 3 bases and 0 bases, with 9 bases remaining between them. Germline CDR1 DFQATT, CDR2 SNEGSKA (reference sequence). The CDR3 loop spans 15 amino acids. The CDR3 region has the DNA TGCAGTGCTAGTAGTCTATTCTCTGGGGCCAACGTCCTGACTTTC. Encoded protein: CSASSLFSGANVLTF.

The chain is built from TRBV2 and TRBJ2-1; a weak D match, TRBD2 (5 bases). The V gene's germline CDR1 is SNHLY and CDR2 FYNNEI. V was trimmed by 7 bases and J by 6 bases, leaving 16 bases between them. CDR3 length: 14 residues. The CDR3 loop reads CASTPGGAPNEQFF. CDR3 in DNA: TGTGCCAGCACCCCAGGAGGAGCGCCCAATGAGCAGTTCTTC. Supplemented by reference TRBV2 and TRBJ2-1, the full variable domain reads EPEVTQTPSHQVTQMGQEVILRCVPISNHLYFYWYRQILGQKVEFLVSFYNNEISEKSEIFDDQFSVERPDGSNFTLKIRSTKLEDSAMYFCASTPGGAPNEQFFGPGTRLTVL.

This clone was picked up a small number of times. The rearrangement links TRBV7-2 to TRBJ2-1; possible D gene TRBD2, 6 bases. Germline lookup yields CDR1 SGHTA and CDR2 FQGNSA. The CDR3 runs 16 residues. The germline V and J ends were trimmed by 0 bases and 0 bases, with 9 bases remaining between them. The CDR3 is CASSLALASSYNEQFF. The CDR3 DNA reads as TGTGCCAGCAGCTTAGCACTAGCATCCTCCTACAATGAGCAGTTCTTC.

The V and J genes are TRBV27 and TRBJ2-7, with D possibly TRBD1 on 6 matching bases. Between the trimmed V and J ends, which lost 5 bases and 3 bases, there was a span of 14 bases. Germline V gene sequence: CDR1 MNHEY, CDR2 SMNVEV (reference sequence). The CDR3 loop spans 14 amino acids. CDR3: CASSRTASNYEQYF. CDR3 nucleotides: TGTGCCAGCAGTCGGACAGCTAGCAACTACGAGCAGTACTTC.

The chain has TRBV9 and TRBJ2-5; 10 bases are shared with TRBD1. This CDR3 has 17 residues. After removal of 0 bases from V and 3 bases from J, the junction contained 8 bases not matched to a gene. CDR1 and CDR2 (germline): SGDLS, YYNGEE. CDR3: CASSVASGQGWEETQYF. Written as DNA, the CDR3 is TGTGCCAGCAGCGTAGCGTCGGGACAGGGGTGGGAAGAGACCCAGTACTTC.

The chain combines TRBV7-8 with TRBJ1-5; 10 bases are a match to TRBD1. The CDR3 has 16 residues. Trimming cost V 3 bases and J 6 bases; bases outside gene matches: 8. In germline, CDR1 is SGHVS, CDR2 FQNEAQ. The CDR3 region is CASSLRDRGRRQPQHF. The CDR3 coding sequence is TGTGCCAGCAGCTTGCGAGACAGGGGGCGGCGTCAGCCCCAGCATTTT.

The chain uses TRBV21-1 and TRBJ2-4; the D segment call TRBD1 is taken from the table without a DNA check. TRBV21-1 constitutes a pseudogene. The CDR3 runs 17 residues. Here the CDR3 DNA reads TGTGCCAGCAGCAAAGTTCCGGACAGGGGGCGCCTTGACATTCAGTACTTC. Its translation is CASSKVPDRGRLDIQYF.

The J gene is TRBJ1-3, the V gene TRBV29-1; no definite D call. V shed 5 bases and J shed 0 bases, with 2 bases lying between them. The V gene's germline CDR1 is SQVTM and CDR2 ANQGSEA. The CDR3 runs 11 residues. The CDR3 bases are TGCAGCGTTCACTCTGGAAACACCATATATTTT. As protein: CSVHSGNTIYF.

The CDR3 bases are TGCAGCGCGTTCCGCGACACTGAAGCTTTCTTT. Translating it yields CSAFRDTEAFF. The chain has TRBV29-1 and TRBJ1-1, with unresolved D. Germline CDR1 SQVTM, CDR2 ANQGSEA. This CDR3 spans 11 amino acids. Trimming removed 7 bases at V and 3 bases at J, with 9 bases between.